What follows are 26 T cell receptor beta chains derived from one specimen sequenced in a study of post-analysis software for immune sequencing data. General study findings and limits: Five or six TRBV segments, including TRBV5-6, TRBV5-1 and TRBV20-1, were more frequent in patients than controls.

Their antigens remain unidentified. Unique molecular identifiers featured in each of the TCR beta cDNA libraries. MiXCR, applied by TCRdb to the PCR reads, yields one record per CDR3 protein. Of around 500,000 distinct CDR3 sequences in the sample, around a third were seen once. The sample consisted of blood. The source is a girl younger than 18 with multiple sclerosis.

CDR3 in DNA: TGCGCCAGCAGCGATGACAGAACTAAGTCTAACTATGGCTACACCTTC. Translated: CASSDDRTKSNYGYTF. The genes are TRBV5-1 and TRBJ1-2; the D gene is possibly TRBD1 (5 bases). The V gene lost 4 bases and the J gene lost 0 bases, with 16 bases spanning the gap. CDR3 size: 16 residues. In germline, CDR1 is SGHRS, CDR2 YFSETQ.

This sequence joins TRBV5-1 and TRBJ2-1; TRBD1 matches 8 bases. Trimming took 3 bases from V and 8 from J; bases not matched to a gene: 7. CDR3 length: 14 amino acids. Germline CDR1 SGHRS, CDR2 YFSETQ. CDR3 sequence: CASSSGQGMDEQFF. In DNA, the CDR3 is TGCGCCAGCAGCTCTGGACAGGGTATGGATGAGCAGTTCTTC.

The chain carries TRBV7-3 and TRBJ2-6, with a tentative D call TRBD1 (5 bases). The V and J ends lost 1 base and 0 bases respectively, with 7 bases between them. The CDR3 is made up of 16 amino acids. The germline gives CDR1 SGHTA, CDR2 FQGTGA. This CDR3 is CASSLIGASGANVLTF. CDR3 nucleotide sequence: TGTGCCAGCAGCTTAATTGGGGCCTCTGGGGCCAACGTCCTGACTTTC. The full variable domain, rest sourced from reference TRBV7-3 and TRBJ2-6, is GAGVSQTPSNKVTEKGKYVELRCDPISGHTALYWYRQSLGQGPEFLIYFQGTGAADDSGLPNDRFFAVRPEGSVSTLKIQRTERGDSAVYLCASSLIGASGANVLTFGAGSRLTVL.

The gene calls are TRBV7-6 and TRBJ2-7; D not resolved. Trimming shortened V by 2 bases and J by 5 bases, and 10 bases separated the two germline ends. CDR1 and CDR2 from the germline V gene are SGHVS and FNYEAQ. The CDR3 is made up of 13 amino acids. In DNA form, the CDR3 reads TGTGCCAGCAGCTTAACTCGGATCGACGAGCAGTACTTC. It specifies CASSLTRIDEQYF.

This clonotype was observed a handful of times. This chain links TRBV15 with TRBJ2-3, with TRBD2 matching over 9 bases. Germline V gene sequence: CDR1 LNHNV, CDR2 YYDKDF (reference sequence). The CDR3 runs to 16 residues. V trimming: 3 bases; J trimming: 1 base; junction bases outside the gene matches: 5. In DNA, the CDR3 is TGTGCCACCAGCAGGAGACTAGCGGAGGGCACAGATACGCAGTATTTT. Its protein product is CATSRRLAEGTDTQYF.

This clonotype appeared once. The V and J genes are TRBV11-3 and TRBJ2-1; D is tentatively TRBD1 or TRBD2 (7 bases each). In germline, CDR1 is SGHNT, CDR2 YENEEA. Trimming took off 4 bases at V and 0 bases at J, with 22 bases between the two ends. This CDR3 has 19 amino acids. CDR3 protein: CASSSQQGGGSSSYNEQFF. The DNA for the CDR3 is TGTGCCAGCAGCTCCCAGCAGGGGGGGGGCTCTAGCTCCTACAATGAGCAGTTCTTC.

V usage is TRBV5-1 and J usage is TRBJ2-5; D call uncertain. This CDR3 region has 15 residues. Germline V CDR1 and CDR2: SGHRS, YFSETQ. V was shortened by 4 bases and J by 1 base, with 14 bases between the two germline ends. In DNA form, the CDR3 reads TGCGCCAGCAGCCCCAAATGGGGAACCCAAGAGACCCAGTACTTC. It codes for CASSPKWGTQETQYF.

The V and J genes are TRBV13 and TRBJ1-1; TRBD1 agrees at 8 bases. The V gene end was trimmed by 5 bases and the J gene end by 5 bases; junction bases not matched to a gene: 10. The germline gives CDR1 PRHDT, CDR2 FYEKMQ (reference sequence). The CDR3 length is 15 residues. The CDR3 coding sequence is TGTGCCAGCAGCAATCCAGGGGGCGATGGGACTGAAGCTTTCTTT. This encodes CASSNPGGDGTEAFF. The complete variable domain, with remaining parts taken from reference TRBV13 and TRBJ1-1, reads AAGVIQSPRHLIKEKRETATLKCYPIPRHDTVYWYQQGPGQDPQFLISFYEKMQSDKGSIPDRFSAQQFSDYHSELNMSSLELGDSALYFCASSNPGGDGTEAFFGQGTRLTVV.

The genes are TRBV6-5 and TRBJ1-2; 9 nucleotides agree with TRBD1. Germline-derived CDR1 and CDR2 are MNHEY and SVGAGI. Germline trimming cut 5 bases from V and 2 bases from J; bases unmatched to any gene: 3. This CDR3 comprises 14 residues. CDR3 sequence reads: CASSRDRENYGYTF. Here the CDR3 DNA reads TGTGCCAGCAGTAGGGACAGGGAGAACTATGGCTACACCTTC.

This clonotype was counted only a few times. J is TRBJ2-1 and V is TRBV7-2, with D possibly being TRBD2 (5 bases). The length of the CDR3 is 13 residues. Trimming removed 10 bases from V and 6 bases from J, with 16 bases in between. Germline V lookup: CDR1 SGHTA, CDR2 FQGNSA. The CDR3 here is CAIQSPGFNEQFF. DNA for the CDR3: TGTGCCATCCAAAGTCCGGGGTTCAATGAGCAGTTCTTC.

This clonotype was seen repeatedly, ten times or more. V and J are TRBV24-1 and TRBJ2-5; TRBD2 might be the D (6 bases). Trimming left V 0 bases short and J 5 bases short, with 15 bases between. Per germline, CDR1 KGHDR and CDR2 SFDVKD. The CDR3 has 16 amino acids. The CDR3 here is CATSDLMAGFGETQYF. CDR3 nucleotides: TGTGCCACCAGTGATTTGATGGCGGGGTTCGGTGAGACCCAGTACTTC.

This clonotype turned up a few times. The chain has TRBV6-5 and TRBJ1-2; 9 bases align to TRBD1. With 6 bases clipped from V and 4 bases from J, the junction kept 6 bases outside the gene matches. Germline CDR1 and CDR2: MNHEY and SVGAGI. The CDR3 runs 14 residues. The CDR3 DNA reads as TGTGCCAGCAGATCCCTGGACAGGGGCTATGGCTACACCTTC. Protein product: CASRSLDRGYGYTF.

In its sample, this clonotype was seen a few times. The chain joins TRBV27 to TRBJ2-5; D unclear. Trimming removed 2 bases from V and 5 bases from J, with 15 bases in between. Germline V gene sequence: CDR1 MNHEY, CDR2 SMNVEV (reference sequence). The CDR3 has 15 amino acids. The DNA for the CDR3 is TGTGCCAGCAGTTTAAAGAACCTGATGACGGAGACCCAGTACTTC. This gives the protein CASSLKNLMTETQYF.

The DNA of the CDR3 is TGTGCCAGCAGCTCCGGGATGGTGACCTACGAGCAGTACTTC. Translated: CASSSGMVTYEQYF. The chain combines TRBV27 with TRBJ2-7; D possibly corresponds to TRBD2 (5 bases). Trimming stripped 6 bases from V and 2 bases from J, with 14 bases between. Germline V gives CDR1 MNHEY, CDR2 SMNVEV (reference sequence). The CDR3 has 14 amino acids.

Worth noting for this clonotype: At one of its ends the junction is not consistent with the germline gene, which may arise from a read error. This rearrangement joins TRBV11-2 to TRBJ2-1; 7 bases are shared with TRBD2. Germline loops: CDR1 SGHAT, CDR2 FQNNGV. The CDR3 consists of 17 residues. CDR3 nucleotides: TGTGCCTGCAGCACTAGGGTCGCGGGGGTCCGCTACAATGAGCAGTTCTTC. Translating it yields CACSTRVAGVRYNEQFF.

Worth noting for this clonotype: A much larger clone lies a single base off, so this may be a read error. The chain is built from TRBV12-3 or TRBV12-4 and TRBJ2-1; 7 bases line up with TRBD1. The CDR3 has 15 residues. The junction had 17 bases not matched to a gene; V was cut back by 5 bases and J by 13 bases. CDR3 in amino acids: CASSLGQGVTETQFF. The CDR3 nucleotides read TGTGCCAGCAGTCTCGGGCAGGGGGTCACCGAGACCCAGTTCTTC.

This chain joins TRBV5-1 and TRBJ2-3; D not certain. The V gene lost 1 base and the J gene lost 0 bases, with 18 bases spanning the gap. This CDR3 is 18 amino acids long. The germline CDR1 and CDR2 sequences are SGHRS and YFSETQ. In DNA form, the CDR3 reads TGCGCCAGCAGCTTGATTGGCAGCCTATCACCTAGCACAGATACGCAGTATTTT. The encoded protein is CASSLIGSLSPSTDTQYF.

There are a few counts of this clonotype. This chain links TRBV20-1 with TRBJ2-7, with 8 bases matching TRBD2. The CDR3 totals 15 residues. With V trimmed by 6 bases and J by 1 base, 11 bases remained unmatched. CDR1 is DFQATT and CDR2 is SNEGSKA in the germline V gene (reference sequence). The CDR3 DNA sequence: TGCAGTGCGGATGGGAGCGGGGGCCCTTCCTACGAGCAGTACTTC. Its translation is CSADGSGGPSYEQYF.

The J gene is TRBJ2-5, the V gene TRBV7-8; D may correspond to TRBD1 or TRBD2 (6 bases each). Germline-derived CDR1 and CDR2 are SGHVS and FQNEAQ. With 1 base removed from V and 2 bases from J, the gap between germline ends came to 17 bases. The CDR3 covers 17 residues. The CDR3 DNA reads TGTGCCAGCAGCTTAGAATACGGGGGCGGCGATCAAGAGACCCAGTACTTC. It specifies CASSLEYGGGDQETQYF.

The chain joins TRBV10-3 to TRBJ2-3; D gene unclear. The CDR3 sequence is 13 residues long. V was trimmed by 6 bases and J by 1 base, leaving 8 bases between them. Germline V gene data show CDR1 as ENHRY and CDR2 as SYGVKD. DNA for the CDR3: TGTGCCATCAGGCTTGAGGGCACAGATACGCAGTATTTT. This translates into CAIRLEGTDTQYF.

The chain uses TRBV3-1 and TRBJ2-3; TRBD2 is a possible D gene (6 bases). Trimming took off 7 bases at V and 2 bases at J, with 16 bases between the two ends. CDR3 length: 15 amino acids. Per germline, CDR1 LGHDT and CDR2 YNNKEL (reference sequence). The CDR3 region is CASKLSSEPTDTQYF. The CDR3 bases are TGTGCCAGCAAACTGTCTAGCGAGCCCACAGATACGCAGTATTTT.

There are many counts of this clonotype. Sequence at one end of the junction differs from germline and may be a read error. The chain couples TRBV3-1 to TRBJ2-7; D unclear. Germline CDR1 and CDR2: LGHDT and YNNKEL (reference sequence). This CDR3 has 13 amino acids. The CDR3: CASSQDWGYEQYF. The CDR3, as DNA: TGCGCCAGCAGCCAAGATTGGGGATACGAGCAGTACTTC.

This clonotype occurred a few times. V is TRBV5-1 and J is TRBJ2-1; TRBD2 matches at 15 bases. With V trimmed by 5 bases and J by 0 bases, 6 bases remained unmatched. The CDR3 length is 18 residues. Germline-derived CDR1 and CDR2 are SGHRS and YFSETQ. CDR3 nucleotide sequence: TGCGCCAGCAGGGGACTAGCGGGGGGCCGAAGCTCCTACAATGAGCAGTTCTTC. Its translation is CASRGLAGGRSSYNEQFF.

In this sample, this clonotype turned up a few times. The chain links TRBV11-1 to TRBJ1-1, with TRBD1 identical over 7 bases. CDR3 length: 13 residues. Germline V lookup: CDR1 SGHAT, CDR2 FQDESV (reference sequence). Trimming took 4 bases from V and 4 from J; bases not matched to a gene: 3. As DNA, the CDR3 is TGTGCCAGCAGCTCGGACAGGACCACTGAAGCTTTCTTT. It codes for CASSSDRTTEAFF.

The rearrangement links TRBV27 to TRBJ2-7; D gene ambiguous. The germline CDR1 and CDR2 sequences are MNHEY and SMNVEV (reference sequence). Trimming took 6 bases from V and 10 from J, leaving 19 bases between them. The CDR3 runs to 13 residues. The CDR3 reads CASRPPQPGTQYF. CDR3 nucleotide sequence: TGTGCCAGCAGGCCACCACAACCTGGCACCCAGTACTTC.

The chain employs TRBV6-6 and TRBJ2-1, with D perhaps matching TRBD1 or TRBD2 (5 bases each). There are 12 residues in the CDR3. In germline, CDR1 is MNHNY, CDR2 SVGAGI (reference sequence). Trimming took 10 bases from V and 8 from J, leaving 15 bases between them. CDR3 region: CATGKLGDEQFF. The CDR3 coding sequence is TGTGCCACCGGCAAATTGGGGGATGAGCAGTTCTTC.